These 10 T cell receptor beta chains share one sample of origin, sequenced in a study of T cells in localized non-small cell lung cancer. Sequenced by immunoSEQ multiplex PCR; TCRdb stores in-frame clones only, minus some. The sample carries about 15,000 clones, roughly 80% recorded once. The sequenced sample was peripheral blood, obtained before any cancer treatment. These receptors all stem from a female donor older than 55 with stage I squamous cell lung carcinoma.

The V gene is TRBV19, the J gene TRBJ1-3, with 8 nucleotides matching TRBD1. The CDR3 length is 15 residues. V lost 6 bases and J lost 0; bases outside the gene matches: 4. Germline CDR1 reads LNHDA; CDR2 reads SQIVND (reference sequence). This CDR3 is CASRPGQGSGNTIYF. CDR3 sequence (DNA): TGTGCCAGTAGACCCGGACAGGGCTCTGGAAACACCATATATTTT. Together with reference TRBV19 and TRBJ1-3, the CDR3 gives the full variable domain: DGGITQSPKYLFRKEGQNVTLSCEQNLNHDAMYWYRQDPGQGLRLIYYSQIVNDFQKGDIAEGYSVSREKKESFPLTVTSAQKNPTAFYLCASRPGQGSGNTIYFGEGSWLTVV.

The chain combines TRBV11-2 with TRBJ1-1; TRBD1 matches at 8 bases. Germline assignment: CDR1 SGHAT and CDR2 FQNNGV. The J segment lost 4 bases and the V segment lost 4 bases, leaving 5 bases of the junction unmatched. The CDR3 totals 14 residues. CDR3 nucleotide sequence: TGTGCCAGCAGCTCCCAGGGGGCTGGCACTGAAGCTTTCTTT. Translation: CASSSQGAGTEAFF.

This clone appeared a single time. V gene TRBV4-3 combines with J gene TRBJ1-4; TRBD1 aligns across 7 bases. Germline CDR1 reads LGHNA; CDR2 reads YSLEER. The J segment lost 8 bases and the V segment lost 0 bases, leaving 12 bases of the junction unmatched. The CDR3 is made up of 17 amino acids. CDR3 sequence reads: CASSQDLNRGFREKLFF. The CDR3 region has the DNA TGCGCCAGCAGCCAAGATCTAAACAGGGGATTTCGGGAAAAACTGTTTTTT.

This clone showed up just once. The chain couples TRBV14 to TRBJ2-4; D not certain. The germline gives CDR1 SGHDN, CDR2 FVKESK. Trimming cost V 3 bases and J 7 bases, with 13 bases left between them. The CDR3 spans 14 residues. CDR3 nucleotide sequence: TGTGCCAGCAGCCATCCAGGACCCACCAACATTCAGTACTTC. Its translation is CASSHPGPTNIQYF.

The V gene is TRBV2, the J gene TRBJ1-5; D unclear. CDR1 is SNHLY and CDR2 is FYNNEI in the germline V gene. This CDR3 has 13 amino acids. V was cut by 4 bases and J by 7 bases, with 11 bases left in between. DNA of the CDR3: TGTGCCAGCAGTGCGCAGCCCGGACAGCCCCAGCATTTT. Translation gives CASSAQPGQPQHF. Based on the CDR3 plus reference TRBV2 and TRBJ1-5, the full variable domain is EPEVTQTPSHQVTQMGQEVILRCVPISNHLYFYWYRQILGQKVEFLVSFYNNEISEKSEIFDDQFSVERPDGSNFTLKIRSTKLEDSAMYFCASSAQPGQPQHFGDGTRLSIL.

The chain recombines TRBV5-1 with TRBJ1-6; D not resolved. Per the germline V gene, CDR1 is SGHRS and CDR2 is YFSETQ. Trimming shortened V by 0 bases and J by 8 bases, and 6 bases separated the two germline ends. The CDR3 runs 13 residues. DNA for the CDR3: TGCGCCAGCAGCTTGGTCGTTGATTCACCCCTCCACTTT. It codes for CASSLVVDSPLHF.

J is TRBJ2-5 and V is TRBV11-3, with 7 bases fitting TRBD1. In germline, CDR1 is SGHNT, CDR2 YENEEA. The CDR3 consists of 15 residues. V shed 1 base and J 2 bases; nucleotides not matched to a gene: 4. DNA of the CDR3: TGTGCCAGCAGCTTAGGGCTGACAGGGCAAGAGACCCAGTACTTC. Protein product: CASSLGLTGQETQYF.

The count of this clone is one. The chain uses TRBV9 and TRBJ1-1; the match to TRBD1 covers 9 bases. Trimming at V came to 3 bases and at J to 2 bases, leaving 8 bases not matched to a gene. From germline, CDR1 is SGDLS and CDR2 YYNGEE. The CDR3 contains 16 residues. Here the CDR3 reads CASSGRRDRVNTEAFF. The CDR3 DNA reads TGTGCCAGCAGCGGAAGGCGGGACAGGGTAAACACTGAAGCTTTCTTT.

V is TRBV9 and J is TRBJ2-7, with unresolved D. V was shortened by 0 bases and J by 3 bases, with 13 bases between the two germline ends. The CDR3 has 15 residues. CDR1 SGDLS and CDR2 YYNGEE come from the germline V gene. CDR3 amino acids: CASSVGGSPIYEQYF. CDR3 sequence (DNA): TGTGCCAGCAGCGTAGGAGGCAGTCCAATCTACGAGCAGTACTTC.

The chain links TRBV5-6 to TRBJ2-7, with TRBD2 matching 7 bases. The CDR3 sequence is 12 residues long. The ends lost 2 bases at V and 7 bases at J; junction bases unmatched: 3. CDR1 and CDR2 from the germline V gene are SGHDT and YYEEEE. The CDR3 region is CASSFGGSEQYF. The CDR3 bases are TGTGCCAGCAGCTTCGGGGGGTCTGAGCAGTACTTC.